This section outlines one TCR beta chain sequence together with its context. This clonotype occurred a few times. Its antigen is unknown. Base qualities are not at hand, and no much larger clone is one base apart. The entry originates in a study of T-cell memory formation after mild COVID-19 (dated by TCRdb to the early 2020s). About the full investigation: TCR sequence clusters from the two donors were largely donor specific. In a couple of donors, T-cell clones that expanded and contracted after mild COVID-19 were tracked by sequencing TCRalpha and TCRbeta repertoires over time. Two young, previously healthy adult volunteers made up the cohort, one male and one female.

Between the V and J ends, shortened by 1 base and 5 bases respectively, the junction contains 3 bases. Including the terminal cysteine and phenylalanine, the CDR3 comprises 12 residues. Solely the CDR3 DNA is kept, with 36 bases framed from the first base. The germline V gene supplies CDR1 SGHVS and CDR2 FNYEAQ. Ficoll-Paque density gradient centrifugation was the method used to isolate PBMCs. The sequencer listed for this sample is Illumina NovaSeq 6000. TCRalpha and TCRbeta cDNA libraries were constructed by 5'RACE with constant-segment primers, with sample barcodes and unique molecular identifiers being introduced. RNA was extracted from every sample with Trizol reagent. Libraries were amplified in two PCR steps, with a second sample barcode and Illumina TruSeq adapters added in the second step. Sequencing of libraries was performed on an Illumina NovaSeq with 2 x 150 bp paired-end reads. The paper's data handling went like this. Reads were demultiplexed and collapsed into UMI-guided consensus sequences with migec v1.2.7. With mixcr v2.1.11, UMI consensuses were aligned to TRA and TRB V and J templates and assembled into clonotypes. A clonotype was counted as expanded or contracted only when both edgeR and NoisET called the clonotype significant, with the noise models trained on biological replicates. For edgeR calls, the thresholds were a false discovery rate-adjusted p below 0.01 and a log2 fold-change of 1. As an exploratory analysis of dynamics, max-normalized trajectories of the 1000 most abundant clonotypes were examined by PCA with hierarchical clustering. Each responding clone was given a CD4 or CD8 phenotype based on the CD4+ and CD8+ repertoires, which had been sequenced separately. TCRdb's own reprocessing of the public reads used fastp at Q25 and MiXCR and kept productive beta chains. Rows with a matching CDR3 protein are joined into one entry that keeps the most common DNA and genes. The V and J calls, along with clone size, are taken from TCRdb and not from the paper's own processing. The sample records 190,000 or so distinct CDR3 sequences, 20% to 25% of which are singletons. The ten largest clones take up roughly 23% of the sample.

What the study reported, not specific to this receptor: The study covered only a couple of mild cases, and larger cohorts including severe cases with pre-infection samples were considered necessary. Clones that contracted from day 15 to 85 showed balanced CD4/CD8 phenotypes, whereas a second wave of clones that expanded from day 15 to 37 leaned towards CD4+. The second-wave clones that peaked on day 37 were not confirmed to be SARS-CoV-2 specific. Contracting CD4+ clones appeared mostly in the CM and EM memory subsets, whereas CD8+ clones were enriched in EMRA. Some responding clones were detected in pre-infection memory, suggesting pre-existing cross-reactive memory T cells joined the SARS-CoV-2 response.

This sequence uses TRBV7-6 and TRBJ2-1, with the D segment identity uncertain. The sequence was obtained from an adult woman who had mild COVID-19 (a few samples of this study predate the infection). The sample titles of this study are shuffled in the database, so cell type and time point are left out; the donor was told from shared clones. The sequencing sample was made of PBMCs or a T cell subset sorted from them (not recorded which). The sequenced DNA is TGTGCCAGCAGCTTAGTGGACAATGAGCAGTTCTTC. Translation gives CASSLVDNEQFF.